These T cell receptor beta chains were read from a single sample in a study of CD8+CD57+ T cells in acquired aplastic anemia. TCRdb re-called the reads with MiXCR, one entry per CDR3 protein. The repertoire holds 150,000 to 200,000 distinct CDR3 sequences, with approximately 46% as singletons. Sequenced input: sorted CD4+, CD8+, or CD8+CD57+ T cells (not recorded which) from PBMCs. The receptors here all came from a human donor in good health. The CDR3 runs from the conserved cysteine through the conserved F or W. The order of the fields is D gene, clone size, V gene, J gene, CDR3 DNA, CDR3 protein. The D gene is left open where the match is weak. Size is omitted from some rows. Given values are once, few, many or a class for expanded clones.

-	many	TRBV12-3/TRBV12-4	TRBJ2-7	TGTGCCAGCAGCCGGGGACGGACTTACTCCTACGAGCAGTACTTC	CASSRGRTYSYEQYF
TRBD1	many	TRBV7-3	TRBJ2-6	TGTGCCAGCAGCCTGTCCGGGACAGCTGGGGCCAACGTCCTGACTTTC	CASSLSGTAGANVLTF
TRBD2	-	TRBV29-1	TRBJ2-7	TGCAGCGTTGTGGGCGGGAGGAGCTCCTACGAGCAGTACTTC	CSVVGGRSSYEQYF
-	many	TRBV29-1	TRBJ2-2	TGCAGCGCCCGACTAGCGAACACCGGGGAGCTGTTTTTT	CSARLANTGELFF
-	many	TRBV7-8	TRBJ2-6	TGTGCCAGCAGCATCCGTCGGTTGAGGTCTGGGGCCAACGTCCTGACTTTC	CASSIRRLRSGANVLTF
-	-	TRBV7-6	TRBJ2-7	TGTGCCAGCAGCCCCCAGGGGCCGTTCTACGAGCAGTACTTC	CASSPQGPFYEQYF
TRBD1	many	TRBV7-2	TRBJ2-5	TGTGCCAGCAGACAAGAGGGACAGGGGGCAGAGACCCAGTACTTC	CASRQEGQGAETQYF
TRBD1	many	TRBV20-1	TRBJ1-2	TGCAGTGCCGCACAGGGGGCTCGATATGGCTACACCTTC	CSAAQGARYGYTF
-	many	TRBV6-2/TRBV6-3	TRBJ1-5	TGTGCCAGCATGTCGGGGGGACGCAATCAGCCCCAGCATTTT	CASMSGGRNQPQHF
TRBD1	-	TRBV20-1	TRBJ2-5	TGCAGTGCTAGAGCTTGGGACAGACAAGAGACCCAGTACTTC	CSARAWDRQETQYF
TRBD1	-	TRBV5-1	TRBJ1-2	TGCGCCAGCAGCCCCGCGGCGACAGGGGGGGGCTACACCTTC	CASSPAATGGGYTF
TRBD1	-	TRBV12-3/TRBV12-4	TRBJ2-3	TGTGCCACACAGACAGGGGGGCCAGATACGCAGTATTTT	CATQTGGPDTQYF
-	many	TRBV11-1	TRBJ2-2	TGTGCCAGCAGCACGACCAGGGGCCTTAGCCTTATTTCGAACACCGGGGAGCTGTTTTTT	CASSTTRGLSLISNTGELFF
-	-	TRBV11-2	TRBJ2-1	TGTGCCAGCAGCTTAGACGGGGGAGCCTACAATGAGCAGTTCTTC	CASSLDGGAYNEQFF
-	-	TRBV29-1	TRBJ1-1	TGCAGCGTCCGGGTGGGGGCGAGAACTGAAGCTTTCTTT	CSVRVGARTEAFF
-	many	TRBV14	TRBJ1-4	TGTGCCAGCAGCCAACAGGGGCCTAATGAAAAACTGTTTTTT	CASSQQGPNEKLFF
TRBD2	many	TRBV7-9	TRBJ2-1	TGTGCCAGCAGCATCAGGACTAGCGGTAAAGATGAGCAGTTCTTC	CASSIRTSGKDEQFF
TRBD1	few	TRBV19	TRBJ1-5	TGTGCCAGTAATCCCACCGACAGGGGAGGTCAGCCCCAGCATTTT	CASNPTDRGGQPQHF
-	-	TRBV27	TRBJ2-6	TGTGCCAGCAGTTTATTACGGGCCGGACAGTCGCGCTCTGGGGCCAACGTCCTGACTTTC	CASSLLRAGQSRSGANVLTF
-	-	TRBV6-1	TRBJ1-2	TGTGCCAGCAGTGACAGGGAGGGCAGGGCTGGCTACACCTTC	CASSDREGRAGYTF
-	-	TRBV6-1	TRBJ1-2	TGTGCCAGCAGTGAGCCGGGGGTTGGCTACACCTTC	CASSEPGVGYTF
TRBD1	-	TRBV6-1	TRBJ2-5	TGTGCCAGCAGTACACAGGGGGCGACCCAAGAGACCCAGTACTTC	CASSTQGATQETQYF
TRBD2	-	TRBV7-3	TRBJ2-7	TGTGCCAGCAGCTTAGGCGGCGGGAGGGCCTACGAGCAGTACTTC	CASSLGGGRAYEQYF
TRBD2	many	TRBV11-2	TRBJ2-7	TGTGCCAGCAGCCATATAGCGGGAGGGCGACGACACGAGCAGTACTTC	CASSHIAGGRRHEQYF
-	many	TRBV7-6	TRBJ2-1	TGTGCCAGCAGTACCGCCAACAATGAGCAGTTCTTC	CASSTANNEQFF
-	many	TRBV6-5	TRBJ2-1	TGTGCCAGCAGTTACTCGGGGACGCCGATCAATGAGCAGTTCTTC	CASSYSGTPINEQFF
-	many	TRBV12-3/TRBV12-4	TRBJ1-6	TGTGCCAGCAGTCAGGGCCTTAATTCACCCCTCCACTTT	CASSQGLNSPLHF
-	-	TRBV24-1	TRBJ2-3	TGTGCCACCAGTGAAGGGATCACAGATACGCAGTATTTT	CATSEGITDTQYF
-	-	TRBV7-3	TRBJ2-5	TGTGCCAGCAGCTTAACCGGCAGGGTGGAGACCCAGTACTTC	CASSLTGRVETQYF
-	-	TRBV6-1	TRBJ1-2	TGTGCCAGCTCACAAAGCGGGAACTATGGCTACACCTTC	CASSQSGNYGYTF
-	few	TRBV6-5	TRBJ1-1	TGTGCCAGCAGTTCTCGAATTCTCACTGAAGCTTTCTTT	CASSSRILTEAFF
-	-	TRBV25-1	TRBJ2-3	TGTGCCAGCAGTGATCTGGGAACGGCAGATACGCAGTATTTT	CASSDLGTADTQYF
-	many	TRBV20-1	TRBJ1-5	TGCAGTGCTAGTTCCTCACAGGGAAATCAGCCCCAGCATTTT	CSASSSQGNQPQHF
TRBD1	-	TRBV7-2	TRBJ1-2	TGTGCCAGCAGCTCCTTGTGGACAGGGGACTACACCTTC	CASSSLWTGDYTF
-	-	TRBV10-3	TRBJ1-1	TGTGCCATCAGTGAGCGGGTTGGGATGAACACTGAAGCTTTCTTT	CAISERVGMNTEAFF
-	many	TRBV6-1	TRBJ1-2	TGTGCCAGCAGTGGTCGGTTTATCGATGGCTACACCTTC	CASSGRFIDGYTF
TRBD1	many	TRBV14	TRBJ2-3	TGTGCCAGCAGCCACGGGACAGGCTTAGGCACAGATACGCAGTATTTT	CASSHGTGLGTDTQYF
-	-	TRBV15	TRBJ2-1	TGTGCCACCAGCGGAGGGAGTGCCCCCCTGGGCAATGAGCAGTTCTTC	CATSGGSAPLGNEQFF
-	-	TRBV10-2	TRBJ1-5	TGCGCCAGCAGTGAGTCGGGGTATCGGAATCAGCCCCAGCATTTT	CASSESGYRNQPQHF
-	many	TRBV20-1	TRBJ1-5	TGCAGTGCTAGAGGAGGGTGGGGGCAGCCCCAGCATTTT	CSARGGWGQPQHF
TRBD2	once	TRBV2	TRBJ2-7	TGTGCCAGCACCAAGACTAGCGGGAGTTACGAGCAGTACTTC	CASTKTSGSYEQYF
TRBD1	many	TRBV7-9	TRBJ1-4	TGTGCCAGCAGCTTGGGGGGACAGACAACCCGTGAAAAACTGTTTTTT	CASSLGGQTTREKLFF
TRBD2	few	TRBV7-3	TRBJ2-7	TGTGCTAGCAGCTTAGCGGGAGGGAAGGAGCAGTACTTC	CASSLAGGKEQYF
TRBD2	-	TRBV24-1	TRBJ2-3	TGTGCCACCAGTGACGCGACTAGCTATGGAGCGGATACGCAGTATTTT	CATSDATSYGADTQYF
TRBD2	-	TRBV2	TRBJ2-5	TGTGCCAGCACCGGGGGGGGACAAGAGACCCAGTACTTC	CASTGGGQETQYF
TRBD2	-	TRBV7-2	TRBJ2-7	TGTGCCAGCAGCCCGGGACTAGCGGGGGAGCAGTACTTC	CASSPGLAGEQYF
TRBD2	many	TRBV4-1	TRBJ2-3	TGCGCCAGCAGCCAAGATCAACTAGCGGGAGTGAGAGGAGATACGCAGTATTTT	CASSQDQLAGVRGDTQYF
TRBD1	many	TRBV19	TRBJ2-1	TGTGCCAGTAGTCCCGGGACAGGGGGCTCGATTGAGCAGTTCTTC	CASSPGTGGSIEQFF